This T cell receptor (beta chain) was recorded in a study of T-cell reconstitution after alpha-beta-depleted transplantation in children. This clonotype was recorded at least ten times. This sample's TCRbeta library carried unique molecular identifier barcodes. A single record per CDR3 protein comes from TCRdb applying MiXCR to the PCR reads. The sample contains 250,000 to 300,000 distinct CDR3 sequences, 9.9% of which appear only once. Germline lookup yields CDR1 DFQATT and CDR2 SNEGSKA (reference sequence). Trimming took 6 bases from V and 0 from J; bases not matched to a gene: 5. CDR3 length: 14 residues.

The TCR sequence derives from a human donor who donated a stem cell graft to a child with SCID. This specimen was PBMCs from the stem cell graft donor, taken from the stem cell graft. The chain has TRBV20-1 and TRBJ2-3; 8 bases align to TRBD2. The chain's CDR3 is CSANLAGSTDTQYF. CDR3 nucleotide sequence: TGCAGTGCAAATTTAGCGGGGAGCACAGATACGCAGTATTTT.